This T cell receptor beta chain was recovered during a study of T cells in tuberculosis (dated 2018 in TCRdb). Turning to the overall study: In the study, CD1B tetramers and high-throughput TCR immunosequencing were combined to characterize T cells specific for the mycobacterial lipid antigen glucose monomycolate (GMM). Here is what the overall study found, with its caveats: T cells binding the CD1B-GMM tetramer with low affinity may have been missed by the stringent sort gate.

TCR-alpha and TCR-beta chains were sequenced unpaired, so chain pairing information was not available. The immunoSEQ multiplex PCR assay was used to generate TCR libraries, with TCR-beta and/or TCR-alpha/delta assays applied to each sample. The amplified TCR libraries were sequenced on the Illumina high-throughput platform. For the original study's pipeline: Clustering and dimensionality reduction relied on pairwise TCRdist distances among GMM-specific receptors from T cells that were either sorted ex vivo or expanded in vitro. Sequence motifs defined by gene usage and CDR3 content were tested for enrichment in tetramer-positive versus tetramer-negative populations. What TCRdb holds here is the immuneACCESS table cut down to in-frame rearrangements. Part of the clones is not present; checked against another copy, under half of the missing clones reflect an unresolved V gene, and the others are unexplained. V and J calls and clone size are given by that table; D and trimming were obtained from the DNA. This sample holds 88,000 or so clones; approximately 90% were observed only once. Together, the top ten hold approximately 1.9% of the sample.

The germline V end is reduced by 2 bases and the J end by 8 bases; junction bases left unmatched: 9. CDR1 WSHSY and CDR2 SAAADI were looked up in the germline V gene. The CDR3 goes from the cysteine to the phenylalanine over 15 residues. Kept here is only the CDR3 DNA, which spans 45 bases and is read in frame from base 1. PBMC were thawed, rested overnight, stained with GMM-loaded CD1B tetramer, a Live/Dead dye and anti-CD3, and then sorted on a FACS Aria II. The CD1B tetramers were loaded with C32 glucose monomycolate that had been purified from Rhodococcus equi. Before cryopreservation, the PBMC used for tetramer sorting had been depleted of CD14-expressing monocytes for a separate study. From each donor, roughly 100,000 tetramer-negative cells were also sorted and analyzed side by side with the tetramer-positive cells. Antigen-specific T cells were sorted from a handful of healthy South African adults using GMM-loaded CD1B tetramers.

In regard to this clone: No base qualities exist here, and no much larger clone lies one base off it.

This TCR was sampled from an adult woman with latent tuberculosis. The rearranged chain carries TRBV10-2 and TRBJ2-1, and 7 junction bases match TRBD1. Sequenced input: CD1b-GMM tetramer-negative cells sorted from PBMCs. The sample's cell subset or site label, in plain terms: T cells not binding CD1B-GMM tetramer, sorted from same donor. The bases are TGCGCCAGCAGTGAGGGAAGGGGGCGCCGGGATGAGCAGTTCTTC. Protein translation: CASSEGRGRRDEQFF.